A single sample is the source of the 18 T cell receptor beta chains below, sequenced in a study of blood T cell repertoires in COVID-19. Some clones are missing from TCRdb's copy, which holds only in-frame ones; the method was immunoSEQ multiplex PCR. In the table there are about 190,000 clones, approximately 80% of which are singletons. Sample: peripheral blood. These receptors were taken from a human donor in a cohort sampled during active COVID-19.

The chain uses TRBV7-9 and TRBJ1-1, with D unclear. Germline V gene lookup returns CDR1 SEHNR and CDR2 FQNEAQ (reference sequence). Trimming pared 4 bases from V and 1 base from J, leaving 10 bases between. The CDR3 is made up of 14 amino acids. CDR3 in amino acids: CASSSPSGNTEAFF. The DNA for the CDR3 is TGTGCCAGCAGCTCCCCATCCGGGAACACTGAAGCTTTCTTT.

V gene TRBV5-1 combines with J gene TRBJ2-3; D not certain. V was cut by 4 bases and J by 5 bases, with 8 bases left in between. The germline CDR1 and CDR2 sequences are SGHRS and YFSETQ. This CDR3 spans 12 amino acids. The CDR3 sequence is CASSVSVDTQYF. Here the CDR3 DNA reads TGCGCCAGCAGCGTCTCCGTAGATACGCAGTATTTT.

This clone was picked up one time. This sequence joins TRBV4-1 and TRBJ2-4, with D unresolved. Germline V CDR1 and CDR2: MGHRA, YSYEKL. V was pared by 1 base and J by 2 bases, with 12 bases between. The CDR3 spans 16 residues. CDR3 nucleotides: TGCGCCAGCAGCCAAGTGGGCAGAAAGTCCAAAAACATTCAGTACTTC. Amino acid sequence: CASSQVGRKSKNIQYF.

J is TRBJ1-1 and V is TRBV12-5, with TRBD1 matching 7 bases. Trimming removed 3 bases from V and 4 bases from J; junction bases left unmatched: 5. This CDR3 region has 14 residues. Germline CDR1 reads LGHNT; CDR2 reads FRNRAP. CDR3 residues: CASGFDRAGTEAFF. For the CDR3, the DNA is TGTGCTAGTGGTTTCGACAGGGCGGGCACTGAAGCTTTCTTT.

The J gene is TRBJ1-1, the V gene TRBV6-5; TRBD1 might be the D (5 bases). V lost 4 bases, J lost 1 base, and 7 bases lay in between. The CDR3 consists of 13 residues. Germline V gives CDR1 MNHEY, CDR2 SVGAGI. CDR3 protein: CASSSTENTEAFF. CDR3 nucleotide sequence: TGTGCCAGCAGTTCGACAGAGAACACTGAAGCTTTCTTT.

There are a few counts of this clone. The V gene is TRBV7-9, the J gene TRBJ1-2, with TRBD1 matching 7 bases. V gave up 7 bases and J gave up 7 bases; unmatched junction bases: 6. CDR1 and CDR2 (germline): SEHNR, FQNEAQ (reference sequence). The CDR3 spans 12 residues. CDR3 DNA sequence: TGTGCCAGCAACCGAGACAGGGCTGGCTACACCTTC. It codes for CASNRDRAGYTF.

To note about this clone: Other DNA variants within this sample encode the same CDR3. The CDR3 sequence is CASSTGGLGANVLTF. In DNA form, the CDR3 reads TGTGCCAGTAGTACAGGGGGCCTGGGGGCCAACGTCCTGACTTTC. The chain carries TRBV19 and TRBJ2-6; 8 positions match TRBD1. Germline V CDR1 and CDR2: LNHDA, SQIVND (reference sequence). With V trimmed by 4 bases and J by 4 bases, 3 bases remained unmatched. The CDR3 is made up of 15 amino acids.

This clone was counted a single time. The chain recombines TRBV5-1 with TRBJ1-5; no reliable D call. The CDR3 has 12 amino acids. V was trimmed by 5 bases and J by 3 bases, leaving 6 bases between them. Germline V CDR1 and CDR2: SGHRS, YFSETQ. The CDR3 region is CASRQDNQPQHF. The CDR3, as DNA: TGCGCCAGCAGACAAGACAATCAGCCCCAGCATTTT.

This rearrangement joins TRBV7-2 to TRBJ2-2, with D maybe TRBD1 (6 bases). Germline-derived CDR1 and CDR2 are SGHTA and FQGNSA. V dropped 1 base and J dropped 2 bases, with 11 bases sitting between them. This CDR3 contains 16 residues. Here the CDR3 DNA reads TGTGCCAGCAGCTTAGTTGGGGGCTCCAACACCGGGGAGCTGTTTTTT. Translated, it gives CASSLVGGSNTGELFF.

The chain recombines TRBV27 with TRBJ1-6; 9 bases fit TRBD1. CDR1 is MNHEY, CDR2 SMNVEV, per germline (reference sequence). This CDR3 comprises 15 residues. V was clipped by 3 bases and J by 10 bases; unmatched bases: 7. CDR3 loop: CASSFLTGGPSPLHF. In DNA, the CDR3 is TGTGCCAGCAGTTTCCTTACAGGGGGCCCCTCACCCCTCCACTTT.

The chain joins TRBV7-8 to TRBJ2-7; the match to TRBD2 covers 9 bases. The germline V gene encodes CDR1 SGHVS and CDR2 FQNEAQ. V lost 5 bases and J lost 9; bases outside the gene matches: 14. The CDR3 consists of 15 residues. The CDR3 DNA reads as TGTGCCAGCAGCCCACAGACTAGCGGACCTTTCGGGCAGTACGTC. It specifies CASSPQTSGPFGQYV.

The chain carries TRBV9 and TRBJ2-5, with 7 bases fitting TRBD1. This CDR3 contains 15 residues. Looked up from germline, CDR1 is SGDLS and CDR2 is YYNGEE. V lost 4 bases, J lost 3 bases, and 9 bases stayed unmatched. The CDR3 loop reads CASSSRGTREETQYF. The DNA of the CDR3 is TGTGCCAGCAGCTCCAGGGGGACGAGGGAAGAGACCCAGTACTTC.

This clone has a handful of counts. This chain joins TRBV29-1 and TRBJ2-3; the D is unclear. This CDR3 comprises 12 residues. Germline values: CDR1 SQVTM, CDR2 ANQGSEA. V was clipped by 6 bases and J by 6 bases, with 13 bases between them. CDR3 protein: CSVKISLDTQYF. CDR3 nucleotides: TGCAGCGTCAAGATTAGTCTCGATACGCAGTATTTT.

The rearrangement uses TRBV5-1 and TRBJ2-3; perhaps TRBD1 as D (5 bases). The CDR3 is 16 amino acids. The germline V and J ends were trimmed by 0 bases and 1 base, with 12 bases remaining between them. Per germline, CDR1 SGHRS and CDR2 YFSETQ. The DNA for the CDR3 is TGCGCCAGCAGCTTGGAGGGGCGCGGAGGCACAGATACGCAGTATTTT. This translates into CASSLEGRGGTDTQYF.

The V and J genes are TRBV3-1 (or the pseudogene TRBV3-2) and TRBJ1-2, with D perhaps TRBD1 (6 bases). The CDR3 consists of 15 residues. V lost 6 bases to trimming and J lost 8 bases, with 22 bases between them. CDR1 and CDR2 (germline): LGHDT, YNNKEL (reference sequence). This CDR3 reads CASRHGRGTISGYTF. Here the CDR3 DNA reads TGTGCCAGCAGGCATGGGAGAGGGACAATATCCGGCTACACCTTC.

This clone was observed a single time. The rearrangement joins TRBV3-1 (or the pseudogene TRBV3-2) to TRBJ1-2; 8 positions match TRBD1. V was pared by 1 base and J by 8 bases, with 6 bases of the junction left unmatched. The CDR3 sequence is 14 residues long. The V gene's germline CDR1 is LGHDT and CDR2 YNNKEL (reference sequence). This CDR3 reads CASSQAQGALGYTF. DNA of the CDR3: TGTGCCAGCAGCCAAGCCCAGGGGGCACTCGGCTACACCTTC.

The J gene is TRBJ2-3, the V gene TRBV7-6; D may be TRBD2 (6 bases). Germline loops: CDR1 SGHVS, CDR2 FNYEAQ. The CDR3 sequence is 14 residues long. Trimming removed 4 bases at V and 2 bases at J, with 10 bases between. Here the CDR3 DNA reads TGTGCCAGCAGCTCAAGCGGGTTCACAGATACGCAGTATTTT. This sequence encodes CASSSSGFTDTQYF.

This clone was seen a few times. V gene TRBV29-1 combines with J gene TRBJ1-2; TRBD1 is a possible D gene (6 bases). Germline V lookup: CDR1 SQVTM, CDR2 ANQGSEA. The V and J ends lost 6 bases and 7 bases respectively, with 18 bases between them. The CDR3 sequence is 13 residues long. This CDR3 reads CSVIQGFGPGYTF. CDR3 sequence (DNA): TGCAGCGTGATACAGGGTTTCGGACCTGGCTACACCTTC.